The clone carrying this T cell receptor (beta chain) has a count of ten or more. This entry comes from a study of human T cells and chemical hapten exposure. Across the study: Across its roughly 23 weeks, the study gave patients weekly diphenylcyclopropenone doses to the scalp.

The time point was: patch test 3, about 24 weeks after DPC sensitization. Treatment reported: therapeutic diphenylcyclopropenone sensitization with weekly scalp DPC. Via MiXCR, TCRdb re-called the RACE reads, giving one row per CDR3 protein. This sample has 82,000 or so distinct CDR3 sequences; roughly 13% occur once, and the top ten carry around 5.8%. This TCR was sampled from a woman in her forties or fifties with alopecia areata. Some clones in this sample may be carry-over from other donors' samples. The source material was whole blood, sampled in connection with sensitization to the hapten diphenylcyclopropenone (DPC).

For the CDR3, the DNA is TGTGCCAGCAGCCCTGGGTCCTACAATGAGCAGTTCTTC. This encodes CASSPGSYNEQFF. The rearrangement uses TRBV6-5 and TRBJ2-1; D is ambiguous. The V end lost 6 bases, the J end lost 1 base, and 7 bases lay between the germline ends. Germline-derived CDR1 and CDR2 are MNHEY and SVGAGI. The length of the CDR3 is 13 residues.